The 5 T cell receptor beta chains given below trace back to one sample, sequenced in a study of cytomegalovirus exposure and HLA in healthy donors. Primers included in the PCR were 60 Vbeta and 13 Jbeta primers. The table came from immunoSEQ multiplex PCR; TCRdb's copy has only in-frame clones and leaves some out. Of about 140,000 clones listed, roughly 80% are singletons. The sequencing sample was made of PBMCs. The receptors originated from a man aged 40-49 years in good health and CMV-seronegative.

CDR3 sequence: CASSQGRQGGTEAFF. Here the CDR3 DNA reads TGCGCCAGCAGCCAAGGAAGGCAGGGTGGCACTGAAGCTTTCTTT. J is TRBJ1-1 and V is TRBV4-1, with D perhaps TRBD1 (5 bases). The CDR3 has 15 amino acids. From germline, CDR1 is MGHRA and CDR2 YSYEKL. Trimming pared 1 base from V and 4 bases from J, leaving 13 bases between.

This sequence joins TRBV6-5 and TRBJ2-7; D perhaps matches TRBD2 (5 bases). Germline CDR1 MNHEY, CDR2 SVGAGI. Trimming stripped 6 bases from V and 2 bases from J, with 8 bases between. The CDR3 sequence is 12 residues long. The CDR3 DNA reads TGTGCCAGCAGGGACTTGGCCTACGAGCAGTACTTC. Its protein product is CASRDLAYEQYF.

V is TRBV25-1 and J is TRBJ2-3, with a possible D match to TRBD2 (6 bases). The CDR3 length is 15 residues. The germline V gene has CDR1 MGHDK and CDR2 SYGVNS. Trimming took off 0 bases at V and 0 bases at J, with 7 bases between the two ends. CDR3: CASSEYGGSTDTQYF. CDR3 nucleotide sequence: TGTGCCAGCAGTGAATACGGGGGAAGCACAGATACGCAGTATTTT.

The V gene is TRBV6-6, the J gene TRBJ2-2; 9 positions agree with TRBD1. This CDR3 has 16 residues. The V gene's germline CDR1 is MNHNY and CDR2 SVGAGI (reference sequence). The ends lost 6 bases at V and 4 bases at J; junction bases unmatched: 9. CDR3 sequence reads: CASRTTTGGRTGELFF. CDR3 nucleotide sequence: TGTGCCAGCAGGACCACCACAGGGGGCCGCACCGGGGAGCTGTTTTTT.

The chain couples TRBV19 to TRBJ1-4; 7 bases map to TRBD1. Germline loops: CDR1 LNHDA, CDR2 SQIVND (reference sequence). The CDR3 totals 15 residues. V was pared by 6 bases and J by 3 bases, with 7 bases of the junction left unmatched. The CDR3 protein is CASSLDRAPNEKLFF. The CDR3 DNA is TGTGCCAGTAGCCTCGACAGGGCGCCTAATGAAAAACTGTTTTTT. The whole variable domain, remainder taken from reference TRBV19 and TRBJ1-4, is DGGITQSPKYLFRKEGQNVTLSCEQNLNHDAMYWYRQDPGQGLRLIYYSQIVNDFQKGDIAEGYSVSREKKESFPLTVTSAQKNPTAFYLCASSLDRAPNEKLFFGSGTQLSVL.